This record concerns one T cell receptor (beta chain) sequence. Trimming took 6 bases from V and 7 from J, leaving 21 bases between them. Germline values: CDR1 MNHNY, CDR2 SVGAGI (reference sequence). The CDR3 is 15 amino acids. The data derive from a study of cytotoxic CD8 clonotypes in ibrutinib-treated CLL. About the study: IGHV unmutated roughly 18; relapsed/refractory fewer than 13; treatment-naive about 14.

The repertoire was sequenced with immunoSEQ multiplex PCR; TCRdb's copy has only in-frame clones and lacks some. The sample holds roughly 250,000 clones; around 70% are singletons and the top ten take about 16%. This specimen consisted of PBMCs, obtained after 24 months of ibrutinib treatment. The receptor's source is a human donor with chronic lymphocytic leukemia. V gene TRBV6-6 combines with J gene TRBJ1-2; possible D gene TRBD1, 6 bases. CDR3 in DNA: TGTGCCAGCAGAAGATTGGACAGCCTGAGTATTGGCTACACCTTC. Translated: CASRRLDSLSIGYTF.